This T cell receptor beta chain derives from a study of B cell selection in AIRE deficiency. This CDR3 comprises 14 residues. V shed 1 base, J shed 4 bases, and the junction held 0 bases outside the gene matches. The germline gives CDR1 SGHVS, CDR2 FNYEAQ. Some clones are missing from TCRdb's copy, which holds only in-frame ones; the method was immunoSEQ multiplex PCR. Of 20,000 or so clones in the sample, approximately 91% were seen once. Sorted regulatory T cells were CD4-positive, CD25-high and CD127-low or negative. This clonotype originated in a human donor in good health. The sample consisted of CD4+CD25+ Tregs sorted from PBMCs. The chain has TRBV7-6 and TRBJ2-3; 9 bases agree with TRBD1. The CDR3 DNA sequence: TGTGCCAGCAGCTTAGGGACAGGGGCAGATACGCAGTATTTT. Its protein is CASSLGTGADTQYF.